This entry lists 20 T cell receptor beta chains sequenced from one sample in a study of blood T cell repertoires in COVID-19. Assay used: immunoSEQ multiplex PCR; TCRdb lists only in-frame clones, some missing. The table lists a few hundred thousand clones, about four fifths of them singletons, with roughly 1.3% in the top ten. The source material was peripheral blood. These receptors were obtained from a woman in her fifties or sixties with acute or convalescent COVID-19.

The genes are TRBV5-5 and TRBJ1-5, with no clear D. The CDR3 runs 17 residues. Trimming removed 1 base from V and 3 bases from J, with 17 bases in between. Germline V gene lookup returns CDR1 SGHKS and CDR2 YYEKEE (reference sequence). This CDR3 is CASSLKAGPGDNQPQHF. In DNA form, the CDR3 reads TGTGCCAGCAGCTTGAAAGCCGGCCCGGGAGACAATCAGCCCCAGCATTTT.

This chain connects TRBV3-1 (or the pseudogene TRBV3-2) to TRBJ2-3; tentative D call: TRBD1 (8 bases). This CDR3 comprises 17 residues. The V gene lost 3 bases and the J gene lost 4 bases, with 20 bases spanning the gap. Per germline, CDR1 LGHDT and CDR2 YNNKEL (reference sequence). The CDR3 coding sequence is TGTGCCAGCAGCCAGGCCGAACAGGGGGGGTTCGCAGATACGCAGTATTTT. It encodes CASSQAEQGGFADTQYF.

V usage is TRBV5-1 and J usage is TRBJ1-2; TRBD1 might be the D (6 bases). The CDR3 is 14 amino acids. V was shortened by 2 bases and J by 3 bases, with 11 bases between the two germline ends. The V gene's germline CDR1 is SGHRS and CDR2 YFSETQ. The CDR3 DNA reads as TGCGCCAGCAGCTTTATGGGGGCTGACTATGGCTACACCTTC. Translation gives CASSFMGADYGYTF. The full variable domain, with the rest looked up from reference TRBV5-1 and TRBJ1-2, is KAGVTQTPRYLIKTRGQQVTLSCSPISGHRSVSWYQQTPGQGLQFLFEYFSETQRNKGNFPGRFSGRQFSNSRSEMNVSTLELGDSALYLCASSFMGADYGYTFGSGTRLTVV.

This chain joins TRBV24-1 and TRBJ1-2; tentatively, D is TRBD1 (6 bases). This CDR3 has 14 residues. V was pared by 10 bases and J by 4 bases, with 18 bases between. CDR1 KGHDR and CDR2 SFDVKD come from the germline V gene. The CDR3 spells CATAEDRRPYGYTF. The CDR3, as DNA: TGTGCCACAGCGGAAGACAGGCGACCCTATGGCTACACCTTC.

This rearrangement joins TRBV5-4 to TRBJ1-2, with 7 nucleotides matching TRBD1. Trimming removed 0 bases from V and 2 bases from J; junction bases left unmatched: 4. The germline V gene encodes CDR1 SGHNT and CDR2 YYREEE (reference sequence). This CDR3 spans 15 amino acids. CDR3 in amino acids: CASSLGGTANYGYTF. As DNA, the CDR3 is TGTGCCAGCAGCTTGGGCGGGACAGCCAACTATGGCTACACCTTC.

This clone came up once. The chain combines TRBV3-1 (or the pseudogene TRBV3-2) with TRBJ1-1, with no clear D. This CDR3 contains 14 residues. Germline CDR1 is LGHDT and CDR2 is YNNKEL (reference sequence). V was trimmed by 4 bases and J by 5 bases, leaving 14 bases between them. CDR3 sequence (DNA): TGTGCCAGCAGCCGATCCGAGGGAGATACTGAAGCTTTCTTT. Protein product: CASSRSEGDTEAFF.

This clone was seen just once. The gene calls are TRBV6-5 and TRBJ2-7; 10 nucleotides match TRBD1. V lost 5 bases, J lost 0 bases, and 4 bases stayed unmatched. CDR3 length: 15 amino acids. CDR1 and CDR2 (germline): MNHEY, SVGAGI. CDR3 bases: TGTGCCAGCAGTAGGACAGGGGGTAACTCCTACGAGCAGTACGTC. Translated, it gives CASSRTGGNSYEQYV.

The chain employs TRBV29-1 and TRBJ1-1; TRBD1 matches 7 bases. CDR1 SQVTM and CDR2 ANQGSEA come from the germline V gene. CDR3 size: 12 residues. J gave up 10 bases and V 4 bases, and 9 bases lay outside the gene matches. In DNA, the CDR3 is TGCAGCGTTGGACAGGGAGATTTTGGAGCTTTCTTT. Translating gives CSVGQGDFGAFF.

V gene TRBV19 combines with J gene TRBJ1-1, with D maybe TRBD1 (5 bases). Trimming removed 6 bases at V and 5 bases at J, with 19 bases between. This CDR3 comprises 15 residues. Germline V gene lookup returns CDR1 LNHDA and CDR2 SQIVND (reference sequence). The CDR3 region has the DNA TGTGCCAGTAGATTACTCGGGGGAGGAAGGACTGAAGCTTTCTTT. This translates into CASRLLGGGRTEAFF.

V is TRBV6-5 and J is TRBJ1-2, with 7 positions matching TRBD1. The CDR3 has 13 residues. V was clipped by 6 bases and J by 3 bases; unmatched bases: 4. Germline lookup yields CDR1 MNHEY and CDR2 SVGAGI. The CDR3 reads CASSNDRDYGYTF. CDR3 nucleotides: TGTGCCAGCAGCAACGACAGGGACTATGGCTACACCTTC.

This clone was picked up one time. This rearrangement joins TRBV19 to TRBJ2-3; 8 bases line up with TRBD2. The CDR3 is 15 amino acids. Trimming took 1 base from V and 10 from J; bases not matched to a gene: 10. Germline loops: CDR1 LNHDA, CDR2 SQIVND (reference sequence). CDR3 DNA sequence: TGTGCCAGTAGTATAGGGGGACTAGAAAGGCCGGCGCAGTATTTT. Translation gives CASSIGGLERPAQYF.

The rearrangement joins TRBV29-1 to TRBJ2-1, with D possibly matching TRBD1 (6 bases). CDR1 and CDR2 from the germline V gene are SQVTM and ANQGSEA. This CDR3 spans 16 amino acids. Deletions cut 3 bases from V and 0 bases from J, with 15 bases between. The CDR3 loop reads CSVEDNSGDSYNEQFF. As DNA, the CDR3 is TGCAGCGTTGAGGATAACTCAGGGGACTCCTACAATGAGCAGTTCTTC.

This clone appeared once. The chain recombines TRBV3-1 (or the pseudogene TRBV3-2) with TRBJ2-3; weak D call: TRBD2 (6 bases). The CDR3 runs to 15 residues. Trimming stripped 4 bases from V and 5 bases from J, with 16 bases between. The germline V gene has CDR1 LGHDT and CDR2 YNNKEL (reference sequence). The chain's CDR3 is CASSPGAGHEDTQYF. DNA for the CDR3: TGTGCCAGCAGCCCGGGAGCAGGACACGAAGATACGCAGTATTTT.

The J gene is TRBJ2-3, the V gene TRBV28; D might be TRBD2 (7 bases). This CDR3 spans 15 amino acids. The V end lost 6 bases, the J end lost 5 bases, and 18 bases lay between the germline ends. The germline CDR1 and CDR2 sequences are MDHEN and SYDVKM. CDR3 sequence (DNA): TGTGCCAGCAGCCTGCGCCGGGGGGCCAAAGATACGCAGTATTTT. This codes for CASSLRRGAKDTQYF.

Here the CDR3 reads CSVADRDRGEKLFF. In DNA form, the CDR3 reads TGCAGCGTAGCCGACAGGGACCGGGGTGAAAAACTGTTTTTT. This chain connects TRBV29-1 to TRBJ1-4; 7 nucleotides align to TRBD1. Germline V gives CDR1 SQVTM, CDR2 ANQGSEA. The V and J ends lost 6 bases and 7 bases, in that order; junction bases with no gene match: 11. This CDR3 is built from 14 residues.

This clone was counted between two and nine times. V is TRBV27 and J is TRBJ2-1, with 9 bases that match TRBD2. The germline CDR1 and CDR2 sequences are MNHEY and SMNVEV (reference sequence). This CDR3 is built from 17 residues. V shed 3 bases, J shed 5 bases, and the junction held 11 bases outside the gene matches. CDR3: CASSFNYAGGINNEQFF. CDR3 coding DNA: TGTGCCAGCAGTTTCAATTATGCGGGAGGGATTAACAATGAGCAGTTCTTC.

The CDR3 nucleotides are TGTGCCAGCGGGGGCTACCAAGAGACCCAGTACTTC. Encoded protein: CASGGYQETQYF. V usage is TRBV2 and J usage is TRBJ2-5; a weak D match, TRBD1 (6 bases). Trimming took 8 bases from V and 0 from J, leaving 7 bases between them. Germline V gene lookup returns CDR1 SNHLY and CDR2 FYNNEI. The CDR3 runs 12 residues.

The gene calls are TRBV24-1 and TRBJ2-5; 9 bases match TRBD1. Per the germline V gene, CDR1 is KGHDR and CDR2 is SFDVKD. The V and J ends lost 4 bases and 7 bases, in that order; junction bases with no gene match: 6. The CDR3 runs to 14 residues. The CDR3 sequence is CATSDPGQGPTQYF. CDR3 coding DNA: TGTGCCACCAGTGACCCTGGACAGGGGCCGACCCAGTACTTC.

The chain recombines TRBV7-3 with TRBJ2-1, with 8 bases matching TRBD2. Unmatched junction bases numbered 4, after V lost 3 bases and J lost 6 bases. This CDR3 spans 14 amino acids. Germline V gene sequence: CDR1 SGHTA, CDR2 FQGTGA. The CDR3 region is CASSFPGLVNEQFF. DNA for the CDR3: TGTGCCAGCAGCTTCCCGGGACTAGTCAATGAGCAGTTCTTC.

This clone was seen once. V gene TRBV27 combines with J gene TRBJ1-2; the match to TRBD1 covers 7 bases. V dropped 5 bases and J dropped 7; count of bases not matched to a gene: 4. Germline V gene data show CDR1 as MNHEY and CDR2 as SMNVEV (reference sequence). The CDR3 length is 12 residues. CDR3 in DNA: TGTGCCAGCAGTGGAGGGGGCGGTGGCTACACCTTC. Its protein product is CASSGGGGGYTF.